The 26 T cell receptor beta chains below come from one sample, sequenced in a study of molecular identifiers for immune sequencing clone quantification. TCRdb fed the PCR reads into MiXCR, producing one record per CDR3 protein. The repertoire holds roughly 320,000 distinct CDR3 sequences, with about a fifth as singletons. The source material was naive CD8+ T cells from blood, with Jurkat cell RNA spiked in. Subset: FACS-sorted CD8+CD4-CCR7+CD45RA+ naive T cells. The receptors come from a human donor in good health. Some libraries in this study had Jurkat cell RNA spiked in.

For this clonotype: A read error is possible here, since a much larger clone lies one base away. This chain links TRBV5-4 with TRBJ1-4; D remains unclear. The V gene lost 2 bases and the J gene lost 4 bases, with 18 bases spanning the gap. Germline values: CDR1 SGHNT, CDR2 YYREEE (reference sequence). This CDR3 region has 17 residues. The DNA of the CDR3 is TGTGCCAGCAGCTTTGGGTCGAACGGCGGAGTTAATGAAAAACTGTTTTTT. It yields the protein CASSFGSNGGVNEKLFF.

A word on this clonotype: One base away lies a much larger clone, so this may be a sequencing read error. J is TRBJ1-1 and V is TRBV5-8; D remains unclear. Germline CDR1 is SGHTS and CDR2 is YDEGEE. Trimming stripped 0 bases from V and 5 bases from J, with 11 bases between. The CDR3 loop spans 14 amino acids. Here the CDR3 DNA reads TGTGCCAGCAGCTTGGTGCAGAGGTGGACTGAAGCTTTCTTT. Encoded protein: CASSLVQRWTEAFF.

Worth noting for this clonotype: A much larger clone sits a single nucleotide away, making a read error possible. CDR3 in amino acids: CATSRTASSTDTQYF. The CDR3 DNA reads TGTGCCACCAGCAGGACAGCTTCTAGCACAGATACGCAGTATTTT. The V gene is TRBV15, the J gene TRBJ2-3; tentatively, D is TRBD1 (5 bases). The V and J ends lost 3 bases and 0 bases respectively, with 10 bases between them. The CDR3 consists of 15 residues. Germline V lookup: CDR1 LNHNV, CDR2 YYDKDF (reference sequence).

In this sample, this clonotype turned up many times. The chain is built from TRBV2 and TRBJ1-1; possible D gene TRBD1, 5 bases. The germline V gene encodes CDR1 SNHLY and CDR2 FYNNEI. CDR3 length: 11 residues. V was shortened by 8 bases and J by 3 bases, with 7 bases between the two germline ends. The CDR3 nucleotides are TGTGCCAGCCGGGGGGACACTGAAGCTTTCTTT. Amino acid sequence: CASRGDTEAFF.

This sequence joins TRBV6-2 or TRBV6-3 and TRBJ2-2; D possibly corresponds to TRBD2 (6 bases). The V gene's germline CDR1 is MNHEY and CDR2 SVGEGT. V was shortened by 0 bases and J by 5 bases, with 10 bases between the two germline ends. CDR3 length equals 15 residues. The CDR3 here is CASSYSGGSTGELFF. The CDR3 nucleotides are TGTGCCAGCAGTTACTCCGGGGGTTCGACCGGGGAGCTGTTTTTT.

A word on this clonotype: A much larger clone differs by one base, so this may be a read error. The chain is built from TRBV7-9 and TRBJ1-5; D is undetermined. Between the trimmed V and J ends, which lost 4 bases and 3 bases, there was a span of 10 bases. The germline V gene has CDR1 SEHNR and CDR2 FQNEAQ (reference sequence). CDR3 length: 14 amino acids. The CDR3 DNA sequence: TGTGCCAGCAGCTCGATGCCAGACAATCAGCCCCAGCATTTT. Its protein product is CASSSMPDNQPQHF. Full variable domain (remainder filled in from reference TRBV7-9 and TRBJ1-5): DTGVSQNPRHKITKRGQNVTFRCDPISEHNRLYWYRQTLGQGPEFLTYFQNEAQLEKSRLLSDRFSAERPKGSFSTLEIQRTEQGDSAMYLCASSSMPDNQPQHFGDGTRLSIL.

On this clonotype: A read error may be the cause here, since a much bigger clone is one base away. This chain connects TRBV28 to TRBJ1-5; D remains ambiguous. The germline V gene encodes CDR1 MDHEN and CDR2 SYDVKM. The CDR3 contains 15 residues. The CDR3 spells CAGSLRPIVNQPQHF. The CDR3 DNA is TGTGCCGGCAGTTTAAGGCCCATAGTCAATCAGCCCCAGCATTTT.

This clonotype was detected only a few times. V and J are TRBV3-1 and TRBJ1-5; D is unclear. This CDR3 has 14 amino acids. Deletions cut 1 base from V and 3 bases from J, with 7 bases between. The germline CDR1 and CDR2 sequences are LGHDT and YNNKEL (reference sequence). The CDR3 reads CASSQGRVNQPQHF. The CDR3 DNA reads as TGTGCCAGCAGCCAAGGCCGGGTCAATCAGCCCCAGCATTTT.

This clonotype was counted a single time. A much larger clone differs from this one at a single base, so this may be a read error. This chain connects TRBV5-6 to TRBJ2-7, with D unclear. CDR1 and CDR2 (germline): SGHDT, YYEEEE. The V end was cut by 0 bases, the J end by 9 bases, with 16 bases between. The length of the CDR3 is 14 residues. The CDR3 DNA reads as TGTGCCAGCAGCTTGGCCGCCCATGACCTCGGGCAGTACTTC. Protein product: CASSLAAHDLGQYF.

As to this clonotype: This may be a read error, as it is one base from a much larger clone. This sequence joins TRBV14 and TRBJ2-5; perhaps TRBD2 as D (6 bases). Germline CDR1 is SGHDN and CDR2 is FVKESK. V was pared by 1 base and J by 3 bases, with 9 bases between. The CDR3 is 14 residues long. CDR3 sequence: CASSQGRGEETQYF. As DNA, the CDR3 is TGTGCCAGCAGCCAAGGGCGGGGAGAAGAGACCCAGTACTTC.

This clonotype was recorded many times. The gene calls are TRBV20-1 and TRBJ2-7, with TRBD1 identical over 7 bases. Germline V gene data show CDR1 as DFQATT and CDR2 as SNEGSKA (reference sequence). Unmatched junction bases numbered 0, after V lost 0 bases and J lost 4 bases. CDR3 length: 12 amino acids. The CDR3, as DNA: TGCAGTGCTAGAGAACAGGGGTACGAGCAGTACTTC. Encoded protein: CSAREQGYEQYF.

Notes on this clonotype: A much larger clone lies one base from this, so it may be a read error. The rearrangement uses TRBV5-6 and TRBJ1-2; D ambiguous. Trimming took 5 bases from V and 3 from J, leaving 14 bases between them. Germline V gives CDR1 SGHDT, CDR2 YYEEEE. The CDR3 has 14 amino acids. CDR3 loop: CASRIGATYYGYTF. CDR3 DNA: TGTGCCAGCAGGATAGGCGCCACCTACTATGGCTACACCTTC.

There are many counts of this clonotype. CDR3 amino acids: CASSYADRAEQYF. For the CDR3, the DNA is TGTGCCAGCAGTTACGCGGACAGGGCCGAGCAGTACTTC. The genes are TRBV6-2 or TRBV6-3 and TRBJ2-7; 8 bases agree with TRBD1. Germline V gene sequence: CDR1 MNHEY, CDR2 SVGEGT. The junction had 3 bases not matched to a gene; V was cut back by 2 bases and J by 6 bases. The CDR3 contains 13 residues.

This clonotype was counted many times. The genes are TRBV28 and TRBJ2-3; D possibly corresponds to TRBD2 (6 bases). CDR3 length equals 16 residues. From germline, CDR1 is MDHEN and CDR2 SYDVKM. V shed 7 bases and J shed 2 bases, with 19 bases lying between them. The CDR3 DNA is TGTGCCAGCACTCCCTTACGGGAGTTGTCCACAGATACGCAGTATTTT. This sequence encodes CASTPLRELSTDTQYF.

This clonotype showed up many times. V is TRBV29-1 and J is TRBJ2-7, with a tentative D call TRBD2 (5 bases). CDR1 and CDR2 (germline): SQVTM, ANQGSEA. This CDR3 comprises 13 residues. V gave up 4 bases and J gave up 2 bases, with 12 bases separating them. The chain's CDR3 is CSVAQGGTYEQYF. CDR3 in DNA: TGCAGCGTTGCCCAAGGAGGCACCTACGAGCAGTACTTC.

This clonotype has ten or more counts. The V and J genes are TRBV14 and TRBJ2-5, with TRBD2 as a possible D gene (5 bases). The CDR3 length is 14 residues. Trimming left V 0 bases short and J 2 bases short, with 7 bases between. Germline CDR1 SGHDN, CDR2 FVKESK. CDR3 amino acids: CASSQERVQETQYF. The DNA for the CDR3 is TGTGCCAGCAGCCAAGAGCGGGTTCAAGAGACCCAGTACTTC.

This clonotype has more than one count but fewer than ten. The chain combines TRBV27 with TRBJ2-7; 12 bases are a match to TRBD2. The ends lost 7 bases at V and 1 base at J; junction bases unmatched: 5. This CDR3 has 15 amino acids. CDR1 is MNHEY, CDR2 SMNVEV, per germline (reference sequence). CDR3 protein: CASKLAGGQSYEQYF. CDR3 in DNA: TGTGCCAGCAAACTAGCGGGGGGCCAATCCTACGAGCAGTACTTC.

This clonotype was seen ten or more times. This sequence joins TRBV12-3 or TRBV12-4 and TRBJ2-6, with TRBD1 matching 9 bases. This CDR3 is built from 19 residues. V was pared by 3 bases and J by 1 base, with 10 bases of the junction left unmatched. CDR3 in amino acids: CASSFTGTGKRSGANVLTF. As DNA, the CDR3 is TGTGCCAGCAGTTTTACCGGGACAGGGAAGAGGTCTGGGGCCAACGTCCTGACTTTC.

Details on this clonotype: A much larger clone is a single base away; this may be a read error. The conserved phenylalanine or tryptophan is not found at the CDR3 terminus, so this likely reflects a read error. The V call is TRBV20-1, the J call TRBJ1-6; D uncertain. The length of the CDR3 is 11 residues. V lost 6 bases to trimming and J lost 9 bases, with 9 bases between them. Looked up from germline, CDR1 is DFQATT and CDR2 is SNEGSKA (reference sequence). The CDR3 nucleotides are TGCAGTGCCGAGAAGGGTTCACCCCTCCACTCT. Amino acid sequence: CSAEKGSPLHS.

This clonotype was picked up many times. The V gene is TRBV30, the J gene TRBJ2-3; D possibly corresponds to TRBD1 (6 bases). CDR3 length: 14 amino acids. The germline gives CDR1 GTSNPN, CDR2 SVGIG (reference sequence). V shed 4 bases and J shed 0 bases, with 11 bases lying between them. The CDR3 DNA reads as TGTGCCTGGACCAGGGGCGGGAGCACAGATACGCAGTATTTT. Residues: CAWTRGGSTDTQYF.

With regard to this clonotype: Sequence at one end of the junction differs from germline and may be a read error. The J gene is TRBJ2-3, the V gene TRBV19; D is ambiguous. Germline V CDR1 and CDR2: LNHDA, SQIVND (reference sequence). This CDR3 has 13 amino acids. Here the CDR3 DNA reads TGTGCCGGTAGTGTTGCTAGCACAGATACGCAGTATTTT. Its translation is CAGSVASTDTQYF.

V is TRBV7-9 and J is TRBJ2-7; TRBD1 matches at 8 bases. J was trimmed by 4 bases and V by 3 bases; bases with no gene match: 8. Germline lookup yields CDR1 SEHNR and CDR2 FQNEAQ (reference sequence). The CDR3 is made up of 15 amino acids. CDR3 loop: CASSFGGQGPYEQYF. Here the CDR3 DNA reads TGTGCCAGCAGCTTTGGAGGACAGGGTCCGTACGAGCAGTACTTC.

The table lists this clonotype with many counts. This chain uses TRBV6-5 with TRBJ1-1; maybe TRBD1 (5 bases). The CDR3 has 14 amino acids. CDR1 and CDR2 from the germline V gene are MNHEY and SVGAGI. V lost 2 bases, J lost 1 base, and 8 bases lay in between. CDR3 sequence: CASSYDRRNTEAFF. Written as DNA, the CDR3 is TGTGCCAGCAGTTACGACAGAAGGAACACTGAAGCTTTCTTT.

This clonotype was seen at least ten times. V gene TRBV5-6 combines with J gene TRBJ1-5, with 9 bases matching TRBD1. CDR3 length: 15 amino acids. Germline CDR1 reads SGHDT; CDR2 reads YYEEEE. Germline trimming cut 4 bases from V and 4 bases from J; bases unmatched to any gene: 6. In DNA, the CDR3 is TGTGCCAGCAGCACCGCCGGGACAGGGAATCAGCCCCAGCATTTT. Protein product: CASSTAGTGNQPQHF.

About this clonotype itself: A read error may explain this, as a much larger clone is one base away. The chain has TRBV30 and TRBJ2-1, with D maybe TRBD1 (6 bases). CDR3 length equals 15 residues. CDR1 is GTSNPN, CDR2 SVGIG, per germline (reference sequence). The CDR3 sequence is CAWSVRDRSYNERFF. CDR3 sequence (DNA): TGTGCCTGGAGTGTACGTGACAGGTCCTACAATGAGCGGTTCTTC. The variable domain in full, completed from reference TRBV30 and TRBJ2-1, reads SQTIHQWPATLVQPVGSPLSLECTVEGTSNPNLYWYRQAAGRGLQLLFYSVGIGQISSEVPQNLSASRPQDRQFILSSKKLLLSDSGFYLCAWSVRDRSYNERFFGPGTRLTVL.

This clonotype came up a few times. The chain links TRBV30 to TRBJ2-3; the D gene is possibly TRBD2 (5 bases). This CDR3 has 14 amino acids. V was trimmed by 1 base and J by 1 base, leaving 9 bases between them. The germline V gene encodes CDR1 GTSNPN and CDR2 SVGIG (reference sequence). The CDR3 DNA reads TGTGCCTGGAGTGAGGGAGCGGGCACAGATACGCAGTATTTT. Translated: CAWSEGAGTDTQYF. Looking up the rest from reference TRBV30 and TRBJ2-3 gives the full variable domain: SQTIHQWPATLVQPVGSPLSLECTVEGTSNPNLYWYRQAAGRGLQLLFYSVGIGQISSEVPQNLSASRPQDRQFILSSKKLLLSDSGFYLCAWSEGAGTDTQYFGPGTRLTVL.